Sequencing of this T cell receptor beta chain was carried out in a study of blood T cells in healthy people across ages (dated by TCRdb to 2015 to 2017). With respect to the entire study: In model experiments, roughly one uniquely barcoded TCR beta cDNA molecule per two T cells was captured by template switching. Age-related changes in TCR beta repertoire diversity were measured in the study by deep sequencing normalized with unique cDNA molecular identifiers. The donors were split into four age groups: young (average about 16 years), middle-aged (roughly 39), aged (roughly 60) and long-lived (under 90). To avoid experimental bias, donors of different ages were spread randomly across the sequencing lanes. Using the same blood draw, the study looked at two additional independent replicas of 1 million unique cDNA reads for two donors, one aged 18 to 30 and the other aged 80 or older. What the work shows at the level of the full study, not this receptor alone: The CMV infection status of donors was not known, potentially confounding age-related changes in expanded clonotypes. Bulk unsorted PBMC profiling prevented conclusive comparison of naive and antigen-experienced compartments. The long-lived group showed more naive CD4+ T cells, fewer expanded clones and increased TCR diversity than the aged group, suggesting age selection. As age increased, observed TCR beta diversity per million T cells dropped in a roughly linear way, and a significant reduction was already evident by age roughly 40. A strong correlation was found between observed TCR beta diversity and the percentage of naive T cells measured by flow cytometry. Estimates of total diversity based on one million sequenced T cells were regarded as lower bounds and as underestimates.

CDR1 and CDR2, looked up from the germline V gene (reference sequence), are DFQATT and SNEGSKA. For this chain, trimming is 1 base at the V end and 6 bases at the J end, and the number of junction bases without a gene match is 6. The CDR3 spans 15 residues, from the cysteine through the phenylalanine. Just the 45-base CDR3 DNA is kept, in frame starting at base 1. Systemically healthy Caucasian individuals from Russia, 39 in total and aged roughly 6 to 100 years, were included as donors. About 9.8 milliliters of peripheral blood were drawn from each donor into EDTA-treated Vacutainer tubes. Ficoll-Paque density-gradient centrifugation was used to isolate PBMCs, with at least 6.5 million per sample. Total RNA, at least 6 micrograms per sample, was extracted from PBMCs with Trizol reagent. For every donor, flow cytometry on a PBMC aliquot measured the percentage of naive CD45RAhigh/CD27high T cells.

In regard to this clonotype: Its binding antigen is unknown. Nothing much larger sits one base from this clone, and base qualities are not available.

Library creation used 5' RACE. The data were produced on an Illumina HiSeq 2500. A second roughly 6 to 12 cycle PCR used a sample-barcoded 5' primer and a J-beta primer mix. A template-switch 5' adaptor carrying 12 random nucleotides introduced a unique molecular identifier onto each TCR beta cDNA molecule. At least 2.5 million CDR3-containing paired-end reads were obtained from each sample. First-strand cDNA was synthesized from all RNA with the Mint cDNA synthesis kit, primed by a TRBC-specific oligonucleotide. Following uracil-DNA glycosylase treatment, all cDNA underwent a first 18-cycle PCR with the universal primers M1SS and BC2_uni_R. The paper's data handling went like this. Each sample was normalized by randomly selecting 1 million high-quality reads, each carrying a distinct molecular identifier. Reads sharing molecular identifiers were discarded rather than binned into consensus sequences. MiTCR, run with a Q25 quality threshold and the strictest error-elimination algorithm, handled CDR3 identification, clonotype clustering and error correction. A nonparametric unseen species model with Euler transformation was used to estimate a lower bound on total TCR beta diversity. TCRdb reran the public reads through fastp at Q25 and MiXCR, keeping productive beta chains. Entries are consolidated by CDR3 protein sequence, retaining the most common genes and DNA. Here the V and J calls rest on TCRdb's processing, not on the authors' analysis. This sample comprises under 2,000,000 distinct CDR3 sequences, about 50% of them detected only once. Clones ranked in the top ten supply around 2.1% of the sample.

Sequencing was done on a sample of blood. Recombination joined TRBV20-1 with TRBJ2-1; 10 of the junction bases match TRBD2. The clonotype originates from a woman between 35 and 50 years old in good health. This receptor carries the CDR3 CSARAPSGGTNEQFF. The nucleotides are TGCAGTGCTAGAGCCCCTAGCGGGGGTACCAATGAGCAGTTCTTC.